This T cell receptor (beta chain) came from a study of T cells expressing NK-cell markers. Germline values: CDR1 MNHEY, CDR2 SVGEGT. The CDR3 loop spans 16 amino acids. For each CDR3 protein, TCRdb gives one entry from its re-call of the 5' RACE reads, without DNA. This sample's table has over 350,000 distinct CDR3 sequences. The rearrangement links TRBV6-2 or TRBV6-3 to TRBJ2-1; there is no DNA to check the TCRdb D call of TRBD1. This receptor was taken from a woman aged 45-59 years in good health. Sequenced sample: blood T cells: a sorted CD56 or NKG2C T cell subset, CD4+ or CD8+ T cells, or bulk PBMC T cells (not recorded which). This chain's CDR3 is CASSLGGPSSYNEQFF.